This T cell receptor (beta chain) is drawn from a study of identical twins (dated by TCRdb to the mid-2010s). Some background on the complete study: To test whether fetal clonotypes persist, this study deep-sequenced TCR alpha and beta repertoires from monozygotic twins, from unrelated adults of various ages, and from cord blood. Replicate twin experiments were performed at different times using different library preparation protocols to rule out contamination. General conclusions and limits of the study: In beta out-of-frame sequences, excess twin sharing was weaker, because having fewer shared sequences lowered the signal-to-noise ratio. Recombination models systematically underestimated out-of-frame TCR alpha sharing in monozygotic twins but agreed with sharing between unrelated individuals. Abundant cord blood beta clonotypes carried fewer insertions; young adult naive repertoires showed a weaker similar trend, while memory repertoires showed none. Invariant T cells such as MAIT and iNKT could partly confound zero-insertion analyses, though diverse VJ usage argued against this for most clonotypes. Compared with coincidental sharing between unrelated individuals, out-of-frame TCR alpha sequences shared between twins showed an excess of sequences with low generation probability. Because the same donors could not be followed over many years, conclusions were based on cross-sectional statistical analysis.

All donors were healthy Caucasians. The CDR3 covers 15 residues, taking in both the cysteine and the phenylalanine. The sequence is cut down to CDR3 DNA, 45 bases in frame from base 1. V is trimmed back by 1 base and J by 5 bases, and the junction contains 4 bases that no gene match accounts for. The germline V gene (reference sequence) yields DFQATT for CDR1 and SNEGSKA for CDR2. Receptor amplification or capture employed 5' RACE. The instrument given in TCRdb is Illumina HiSeq 2000. Template switching added a universal primer binding site, and the final cDNA carried a unique molecular identifier that allowed TCR cDNA molecules to be counted accurately. Specific primers in the conserved constant-segment region were used to synthesize first-strand cDNA for TCR alpha and beta chains. Each cDNA library was double barcoded, with a SMART-Mk sample barcode plus Illumina barcodes, to control for contamination. TruSeq adapter sequences, together with Illumina sample barcodes, were added in two successive PCR steps. Sequencing of the TCR alpha and beta cDNA libraries was done on the Illumina HiSeq platform using custom primers. The original methods were these. Unique molecular identifiers were extracted from raw reads with MiGEC, and CDR3 positions were determined with MiXCR. For each individual, recombination models were inferred using an EM algorithm with the repgenHMM and IGoR tools. The analysis of shared clonotypes was done with the tcR package in R, with sharing normalized by the product of cloneset sizes. To study raw recombination free of thymic and clonal selection effects, out-of-frame nonproductive sequences were analyzed. The public reads were run again by TCRdb, first through fastp at Q25 and then through MiXCR, and only productive beta chains were kept. Each entry merges the rows of one CDR3 protein and shows their most common DNA and genes. V and J calls and clone size were set by TCRdb, not the authors. The sample table contains roughly 1.6 million distinct CDR3 sequences; only one count was recorded for about 31% of them. Less than 0.35% of the sample goes to the ten largest clones.

Notes on this clonotype: The antigen it recognizes is unknown. Base quality data are lacking; no much larger clone is found one base away.

What was sequenced was cord blood. The sequence derives from a newborn girl in good health. The sequence links TRBV20-1 to TRBJ1-5; 11 central nucleotides agree with TRBD1. CDR3 loop: CSARVLGQGDQPQHF. The sequenced DNA is TGCAGTGCTAGAGTATTGGGACAGGGGGATCAGCCCCAGCATTTT.